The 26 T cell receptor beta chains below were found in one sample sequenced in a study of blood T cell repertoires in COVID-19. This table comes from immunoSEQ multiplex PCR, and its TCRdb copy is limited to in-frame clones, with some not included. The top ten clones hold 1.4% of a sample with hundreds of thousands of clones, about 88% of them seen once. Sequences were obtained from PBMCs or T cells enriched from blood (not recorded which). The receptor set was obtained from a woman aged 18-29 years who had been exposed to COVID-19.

DNA of the CDR3: TGCGCCAGCAGCCCGTCCCGGGACAGTCCTGAGCAGTTCTTC. This gives the protein CASSPSRDSPEQFF. This chain connects TRBV5-1 to TRBJ2-1, with 7 bases matching TRBD1. The CDR3 runs to 14 residues. The V gene end was trimmed by 4 bases and the J gene end by 9 bases; junction bases not matched to a gene: 10. The germline gives CDR1 SGHRS, CDR2 YFSETQ. Filled out from reference TRBV5-1 and TRBJ2-1, the complete variable domain reads KAGVTQTPRYLIKTRGQQVTLSCSPISGHRSVSWYQQTPGQGLQFLFEYFSETQRNKGNFPGRFSGRQFSNSRSEMNVSTLELGDSALYLCASSPSRDSPEQFFGPGTRLTVL.

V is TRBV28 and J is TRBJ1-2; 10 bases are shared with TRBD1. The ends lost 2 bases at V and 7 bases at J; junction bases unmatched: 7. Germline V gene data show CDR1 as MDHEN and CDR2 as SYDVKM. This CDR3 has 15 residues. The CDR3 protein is CASSLGDRGSGGYTF. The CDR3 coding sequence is TGTGCCAGCAGTTTAGGGGACAGGGGATCGGGTGGCTACACCTTC.

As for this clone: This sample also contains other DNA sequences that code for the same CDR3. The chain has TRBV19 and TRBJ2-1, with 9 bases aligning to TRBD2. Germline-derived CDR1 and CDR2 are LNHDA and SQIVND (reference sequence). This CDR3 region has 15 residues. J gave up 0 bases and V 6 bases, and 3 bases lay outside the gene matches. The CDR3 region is CASSISGSSYNEQFF. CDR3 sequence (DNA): TGTGCCAGTAGCATTAGCGGGAGCTCCTACAATGAGCAGTTCTTC. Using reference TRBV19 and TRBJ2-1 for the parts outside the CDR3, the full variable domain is DGGITQSPKYLFRKEGQNVTLSCEQNLNHDAMYWYRQDPGQGLRLIYYSQIVNDFQKGDIAEGYSVSREKKESFPLTVTSAQKNPTAFYLCASSISGSSYNEQFFGPGTRLTVL.

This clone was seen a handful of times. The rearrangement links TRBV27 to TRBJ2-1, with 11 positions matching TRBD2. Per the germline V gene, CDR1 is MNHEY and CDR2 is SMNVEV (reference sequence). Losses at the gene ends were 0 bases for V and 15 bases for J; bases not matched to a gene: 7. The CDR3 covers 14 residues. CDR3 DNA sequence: TGTGCCAGCAGTTTATCAGGTAGCGGGAGGGCCCCGTTCTTC. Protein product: CASSLSGSGRAPFF.

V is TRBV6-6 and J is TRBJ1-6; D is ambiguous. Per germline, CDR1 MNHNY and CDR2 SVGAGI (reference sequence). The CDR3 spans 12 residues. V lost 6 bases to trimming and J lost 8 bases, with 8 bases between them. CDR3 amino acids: CASRSLDSPLHF. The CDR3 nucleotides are TGTGCCAGCAGATCCCTTGATTCACCCCTCCACTTT.

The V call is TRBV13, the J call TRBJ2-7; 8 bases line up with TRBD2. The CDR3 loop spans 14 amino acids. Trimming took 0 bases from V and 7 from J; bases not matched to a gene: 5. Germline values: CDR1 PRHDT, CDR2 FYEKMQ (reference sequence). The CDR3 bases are TGTGCCAGCAGCTTAGGAGCGGGAGATCCAGAGCAGTACTTC. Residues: CASSLGAGDPEQYF.

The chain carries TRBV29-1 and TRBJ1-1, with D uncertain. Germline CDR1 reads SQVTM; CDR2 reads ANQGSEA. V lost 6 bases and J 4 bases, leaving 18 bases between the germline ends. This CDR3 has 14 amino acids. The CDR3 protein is CSVDQRARGTEAFF. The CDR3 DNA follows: TGCAGCGTGGATCAGAGGGCGCGAGGCACTGAAGCTTTCTTT.

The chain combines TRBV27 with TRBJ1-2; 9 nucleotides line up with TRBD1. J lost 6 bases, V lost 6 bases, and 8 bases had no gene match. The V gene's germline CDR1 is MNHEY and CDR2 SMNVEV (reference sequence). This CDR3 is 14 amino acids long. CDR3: CASRTGQGRDGYTF. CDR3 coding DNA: TGTGCCAGCAGGACCGGACAGGGGCGGGATGGCTACACCTTC.

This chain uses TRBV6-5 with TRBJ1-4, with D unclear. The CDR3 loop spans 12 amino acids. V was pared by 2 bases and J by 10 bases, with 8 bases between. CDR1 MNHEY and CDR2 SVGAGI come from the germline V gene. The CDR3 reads CASSYRGGKLFF. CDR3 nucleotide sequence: TGTGCCAGCAGTTACCGAGGAGGAAAACTGTTTTTT.

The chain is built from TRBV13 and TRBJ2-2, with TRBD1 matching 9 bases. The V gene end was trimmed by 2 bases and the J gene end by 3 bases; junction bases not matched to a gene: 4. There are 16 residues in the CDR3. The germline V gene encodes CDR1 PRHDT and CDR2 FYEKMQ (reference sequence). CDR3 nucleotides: TGTGCCAGCAGCTTATACAGGGGGCAGGACACCGGGGAGCTGTTTTTT. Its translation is CASSLYRGQDTGELFF.

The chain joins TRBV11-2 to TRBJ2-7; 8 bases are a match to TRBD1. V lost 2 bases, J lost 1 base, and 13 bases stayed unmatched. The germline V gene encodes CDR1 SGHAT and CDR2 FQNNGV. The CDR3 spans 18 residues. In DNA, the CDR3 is TGTGCCAGCAGCTTAATCGTCCGCCCGGGACAGGCATCCTACGAGCAGTACTTC. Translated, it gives CASSLIVRPGQASYEQYF.

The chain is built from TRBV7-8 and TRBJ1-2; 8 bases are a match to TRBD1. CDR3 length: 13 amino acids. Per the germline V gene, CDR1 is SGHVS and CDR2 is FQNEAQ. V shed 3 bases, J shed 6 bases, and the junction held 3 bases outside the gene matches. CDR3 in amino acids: CASSLDRANGYTF. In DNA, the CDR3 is TGTGCCAGCAGCTTGGACAGGGCGAATGGCTACACCTTC.

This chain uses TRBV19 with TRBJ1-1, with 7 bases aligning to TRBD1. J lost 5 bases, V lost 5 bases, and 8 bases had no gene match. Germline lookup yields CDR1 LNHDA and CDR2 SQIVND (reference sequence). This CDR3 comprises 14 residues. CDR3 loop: CASSQMSGGTEAFF. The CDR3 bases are TGTGCCAGTAGTCAGATGTCAGGGGGGACTGAAGCTTTCTTT.

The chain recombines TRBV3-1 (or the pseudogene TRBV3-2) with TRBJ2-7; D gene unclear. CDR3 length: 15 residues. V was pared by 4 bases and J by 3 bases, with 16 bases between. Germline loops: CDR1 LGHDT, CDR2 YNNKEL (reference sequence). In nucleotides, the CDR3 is TGTGCCAGCAGCCCCCAGGCCAGTTCTGTCTACGAGCAGTACTTC. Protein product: CASSPQASSVYEQYF.

The CDR3 region is CASSIGERGGRQFF. The CDR3, as DNA: TGTGCCAGTAGTATAGGAGAGCGGGGGGGAAGGCAGTTCTTC. V usage is TRBV19 and J usage is TRBJ2-1, with 10 bases identical to TRBD2. The germline gives CDR1 LNHDA, CDR2 SQIVND (reference sequence). Losses at the gene ends were 1 base for V and 12 bases for J; bases not matched to a gene: 6. The CDR3 contains 14 residues.

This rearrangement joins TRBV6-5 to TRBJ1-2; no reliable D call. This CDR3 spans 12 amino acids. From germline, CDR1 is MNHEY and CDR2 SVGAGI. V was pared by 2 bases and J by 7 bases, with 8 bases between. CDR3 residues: CASSYTRGGYTF. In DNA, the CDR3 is TGTGCCAGCAGTTACACTCGGGGTGGCTACACCTTC.

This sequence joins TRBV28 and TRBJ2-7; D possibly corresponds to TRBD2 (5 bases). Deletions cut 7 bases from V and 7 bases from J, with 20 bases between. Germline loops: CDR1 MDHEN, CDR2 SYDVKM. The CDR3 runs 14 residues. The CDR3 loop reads CASNLGRVVGEQYF. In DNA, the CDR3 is TGTGCCAGCAATCTAGGGCGGGTCGTGGGAGAGCAGTACTTC.

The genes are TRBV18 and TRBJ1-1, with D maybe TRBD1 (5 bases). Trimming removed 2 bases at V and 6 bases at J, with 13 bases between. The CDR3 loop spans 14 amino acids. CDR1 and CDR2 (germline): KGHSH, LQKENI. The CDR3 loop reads CASSPWGRDPEAFF. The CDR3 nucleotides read TGTGCCAGCTCACCATGGGGGAGGGATCCTGAAGCTTTCTTT.

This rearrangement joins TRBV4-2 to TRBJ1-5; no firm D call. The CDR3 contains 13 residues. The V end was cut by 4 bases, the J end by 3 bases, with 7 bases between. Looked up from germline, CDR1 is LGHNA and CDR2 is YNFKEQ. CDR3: CASSRGVNQPQHF. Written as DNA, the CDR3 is TGTGCCAGCAGCCGAGGAGTCAATCAGCCCCAGCATTTT.

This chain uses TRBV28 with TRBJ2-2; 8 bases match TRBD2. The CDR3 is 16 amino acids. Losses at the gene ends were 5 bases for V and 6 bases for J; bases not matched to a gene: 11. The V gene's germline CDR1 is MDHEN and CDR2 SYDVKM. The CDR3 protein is CASSGPEAGGPGELFF. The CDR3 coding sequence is TGTGCCAGCAGTGGGCCAGAGGCGGGAGGCCCCGGGGAGCTGTTTTTT.

As DNA, the CDR3 is TGTGCCAGCAGCCCGTATCCGGGACAGGGGGCGGGGAACGAGCAGTACTTC. This sequence encodes CASSPYPGQGAGNEQYF. The chain employs TRBV3-1 (or the pseudogene TRBV3-2) and TRBJ2-7; 12 nucleotides line up with TRBD1. V dropped 4 bases and J dropped 5; count of bases not matched to a gene: 12. CDR3 length: 17 amino acids. Per the germline V gene, CDR1 is LGHDT and CDR2 is YNNKEL (reference sequence).

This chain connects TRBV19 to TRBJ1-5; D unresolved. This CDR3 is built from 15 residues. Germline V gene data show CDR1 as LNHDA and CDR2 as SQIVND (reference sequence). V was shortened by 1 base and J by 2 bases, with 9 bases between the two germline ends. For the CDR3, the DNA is TGTGCCAGTAGTATAGCTAGGCCTGGCAATCAGCCCCAGCATTTT. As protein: CASSIARPGNQPQHF. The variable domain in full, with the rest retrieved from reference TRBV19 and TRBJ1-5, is DGGITQSPKYLFRKEGQNVTLSCEQNLNHDAMYWYRQDPGQGLRLIYYSQIVNDFQKGDIAEGYSVSREKKESFPLTVTSAQKNPTAFYLCASSIARPGNQPQHFGDGTRLSIL.

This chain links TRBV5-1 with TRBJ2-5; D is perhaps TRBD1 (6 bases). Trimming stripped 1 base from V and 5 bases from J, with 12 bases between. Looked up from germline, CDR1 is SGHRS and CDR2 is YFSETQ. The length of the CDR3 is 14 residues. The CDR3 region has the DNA TGCGCCAGCAGCTTGACAGGGTCTTCGGAGACCCAGTACTTC. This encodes CASSLTGSSETQYF.

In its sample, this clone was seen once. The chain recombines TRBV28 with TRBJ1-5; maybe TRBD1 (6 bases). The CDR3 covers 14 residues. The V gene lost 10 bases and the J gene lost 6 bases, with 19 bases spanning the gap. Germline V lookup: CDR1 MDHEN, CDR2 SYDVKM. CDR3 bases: TGTGCCACCCGATTACAGGGTTTCGGTCAGCCCCAGCATTTT. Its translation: CATRLQGFGQPQHF.

CDR3 DNA sequence: TGTGCCAGCAGTAAATGGACAGATTATGGCTACACCTTC. It is translated as CASSKWTDYGYTF. The chain is built from TRBV6-5 and TRBJ1-2; tentative D call: TRBD1 (6 bases). The CDR3 loop spans 13 amino acids. CDR1 and CDR2 from the germline V gene are MNHEY and SVGAGI. V lost 5 bases to trimming and J lost 5 bases, with 12 bases between them.

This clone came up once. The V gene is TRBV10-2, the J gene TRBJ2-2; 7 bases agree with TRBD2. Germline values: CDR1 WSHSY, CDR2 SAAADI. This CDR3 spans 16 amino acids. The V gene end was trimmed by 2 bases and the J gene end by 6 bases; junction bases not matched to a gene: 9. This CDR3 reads CASSESSGTIAGELFF. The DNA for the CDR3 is TGCGCCAGCAGTGAGAGCTCCGGGACTATCGCCGGGGAGCTGTTTTTT.